A selection of T cell receptor beta chains follows, all from one sample in a study of shared clonotypes between healthy human individuals. Assay used: immunoSEQ multiplex PCR; TCRdb lists only in-frame clones, some missing. Of about 1.1 million clones in the sample, 75% to 80% were seen once. What was sequenced was memory CD4+ T cells from PBMCs. Receptors were obtained from a man aged 18 to 29 in good health. Some clones in this sample may be carry-over from other donors' samples. Both conserved end residues are part of each CDR3. D genes are given only for firm matches. Not all rows give a size; the values are once, few, many and, for expanded clones, a class.

CDR3aa: CASSSGQGNQPQHF
CDR3nt: TGCGCCAGCAGCTCCGGACAGGGCAATCAGCCCCAGCATTTT
v_gene: TRBV5-1
d_gene: TRBD1
abundance: few
j_gene: TRBJ1-5

CDR3aa: CASSLDVGGGYGYTF
CDR3nt: TGTGCCAGCAGCTTGGACGTCGGGGGCGGCTATGGCTACACCTTC
v_gene: TRBV5-5
d_gene: NA
abundance: NA
j_gene: TRBJ1-2

CDR3aa: CASSHLVGNYGYTF
CDR3nt: TGCGCCAGCAGCCATCTGGTCGGAAACTATGGCTACACCTTC
v_gene: TRBV4-1
d_gene: NA
abundance: NA
j_gene: TRBJ1-2

CDR3aa: CASSAGLAGRGEQFF
CDR3nt: TGTGCCAGCAGCGCGGGACTAGCGGGACGGGGTGAGCAGTTCTTC
v_gene: TRBV9
d_gene: TRBD2
abundance: once
j_gene: TRBJ2-1

CDR3aa: CASSPGRVDEQFF
CDR3nt: TGTGCCAGCAGCCCGGGTCGCGTCGATGAGCAGTTCTTC
v_gene: TRBV4-2
d_gene: NA
abundance: NA
j_gene: TRBJ2-1

CDR3aa: CASSVPLAGGRYEQYF
CDR3nt: TGTGCCAGCAGTGTCCCCTTAGCGGGAGGCCGCTACGAGCAGTACTTC
v_gene: TRBV28
d_gene: TRBD2
abundance: once
j_gene: TRBJ2-7

CDR3aa: CASSRDRGRVDTQYF
CDR3nt: TGTGCCAGCAGCAGGGACAGGGGGCGAGTGGATACGCAGTATTTT
v_gene: TRBV7-9
d_gene: TRBD1
abundance: NA
j_gene: TRBJ2-3

CDR3aa: CSEALAGGDTQYF
CDR3nt: TGCAGCGAGGCACTAGCGGGAGGGGATACGCAGTATTTT
v_gene: TRBV29-1
d_gene: TRBD2
abundance: few
j_gene: TRBJ2-3

CDR3aa: CASSLASGNLYEQYF
CDR3nt: TGTGCCAGCAGCTTAGCTAGCGGGAATTTATACGAGCAGTACTTC
v_gene: TRBV7-2
d_gene: TRBD2
abundance: few
j_gene: TRBJ2-7

CDR3aa: CASSSLGSPANEKLFF
CDR3nt: TGTGCCAGCAGTTCCCTCGGCAGCCCTGCTAATGAAAAACTGTTTTTT
v_gene: TRBV28
d_gene: NA
abundance: NA
j_gene: TRBJ1-4

CDR3aa: CASSITGQGGEKLFF
CDR3nt: TGTGCCAGTAGTATTACTGGGCAGGGTGGGGAAAAACTGTTTTTT
v_gene: TRBV19
d_gene: NA
abundance: NA
j_gene: TRBJ1-4

CDR3aa: CASSGPGTGVKTQYF
CDR3nt: TGTGCCAGCAGCGGCCCCGGGACAGGGGTTAAGACCCAGTACTTC
v_gene: TRBV11-1
d_gene: TRBD1
abundance: NA
j_gene: TRBJ2-5

CDR3aa: CASSVNDRAVLKTQYF
CDR3nt: TGTGCCAGCAGTGTAAACGACAGGGCCGTTTTAAAGACCCAGTACTTC
v_gene: TRBV6-1
d_gene: TRBD1
abundance: NA
j_gene: TRBJ2-5

CDR3aa: CASSPVDPPPLNEQFF
CDR3nt: TGTGCCAGCTCACCAGTGGACCCTCCACCGCTAAATGAGCAGTTCTTC
v_gene: TRBV18
d_gene: NA
abundance: NA
j_gene: TRBJ2-1

CDR3aa: CATGTGGAYGTDTQYF
CDR3nt: TGCGCCACCGGGACAGGGGGCGCGTACGGCACAGATACGCAGTATTTT
v_gene: TRBV5-1
d_gene: TRBD1
abundance: few
j_gene: TRBJ2-3

CDR3aa: CASSLDSYYGYTF
CDR3nt: TGCGCCAGCAGCTTGGACAGCTACTATGGCTACACCTTC
v_gene: TRBV5-1
d_gene: NA
abundance: NA
j_gene: TRBJ1-2

CDR3aa: CASIQGTDFVQPQHF
CDR3nt: TGTGCCAGCATCCAAGGGACAGATTTTGTTCAGCCCCAGCATTTT
v_gene: TRBV6-1
d_gene: TRBD1
abundance: NA
j_gene: TRBJ1-5

CDR3aa: CASGTKGGEEAFF
CDR3nt: TGTGCCAGCGGAACCAAGGGGGGGGAAGAGGCTTTCTTT
v_gene: TRBV2
d_gene: NA
abundance: NA
j_gene: TRBJ1-1

CDR3aa: CASSYSTGDTQYF
CDR3nt: TGTGCCAGCAGTTACTCGACCGGAGATACGCAGTATTTT
v_gene: TRBV6-5
d_gene: NA
abundance: NA
j_gene: TRBJ2-3

CDR3aa: CASSLARDGFPNQPQHF
CDR3nt: TGTGCCAGCAGTTTAGCCAGGGACGGGTTTCCGAATCAGCCCCAGCATTTT
v_gene: TRBV27
d_gene: NA
abundance: NA
j_gene: TRBJ1-5

CDR3aa: CASSYVGQDHF
CDR3nt: TGTGCCAGCAGTTACGTCGGACAGGACCACTTC
v_gene: TRBV6-6
d_gene: TRBD1
abundance: NA
j_gene: TRBJ1-2

CDR3aa: CASSLWGSSYNEQFF
CDR3nt: TGTGCCAGCAGCTTATGGGGGAGCTCCTACAATGAGCAGTTCTTC
v_gene: TRBV7-3
d_gene: NA
abundance: NA
j_gene: TRBJ2-1

CDR3aa: CASSPPDNTGELFF
CDR3nt: TGTGCCAGCAGCCCGCCTGATAACACCGGGGAGCTGTTTTTT
v_gene: TRBV7-2
d_gene: NA
abundance: NA
j_gene: TRBJ2-2

CDR3aa: CASSGVASTDTQYF
CDR3nt: TGTGCCAGCAGTGGGGTCGCTAGCACAGATACGCAGTATTTT
v_gene: TRBV27
d_gene: NA
abundance: few
j_gene: TRBJ2-3

CDR3aa: CAWSRENYGYTF
CDR3nt: TGTGCCTGGAGTAGAGAGAACTATGGCTACACCTTC
v_gene: TRBV30
d_gene: NA
abundance: few
j_gene: TRBJ1-2

CDR3aa: CASVAYSLKGRKETQYF
CDR3nt: TGTGCCAGCGTAGCTTACTCCCTAAAAGGGCGCAAAGAGACCCAGTACTTC
v_gene: TRBV7-2
d_gene: NA
abundance: once
j_gene: TRBJ2-5

CDR3aa: CASGLGTVNTGELFF
CDR3nt: TGTGCTAGTGGTTTGGGGACAGTGAACACCGGGGAGCTGTTTTTT
v_gene: TRBV12-5
d_gene: NA
abundance: NA
j_gene: TRBJ2-2

CDR3aa: CATLSSGMNTEAFF
CDR3nt: TGTGCCACCCTCAGTTCAGGCATGAACACTGAAGCTTTCTTT
v_gene: TRBV19
d_gene: NA
abundance: NA
j_gene: TRBJ1-1

CDR3aa: CASSLLADLYTGELFF
CDR3nt: TGTGCCAGCAGTTTATTGGCCGACCTCTACACCGGGGAGCTGTTTTTT
v_gene: TRBV27
d_gene: NA
abundance: few
j_gene: TRBJ2-2

CDR3aa: CSAQTSGRAGDNEQFF
CDR3nt: TGCAGCGCCCAGACTAGCGGGAGAGCGGGCGACAATGAGCAGTTCTTC
v_gene: TRBV29-1
d_gene: TRBD2
abundance: once
j_gene: TRBJ2-1

CDR3aa: CASSLTTSSYEQYF
CDR3nt: TGTGCCAGCAGCTTAACGACCAGCTCCTACGAGCAGTACTTC
v_gene: TRBV7-3
d_gene: NA
abundance: NA
j_gene: TRBJ2-7

CDR3aa: CASSQTGYNSPLHF
CDR3nt: TGTGCCAGCAGCCAGACAGGTTATAATTCACCCCTCCACTTT
v_gene: TRBV5-6
d_gene: NA
abundance: NA
j_gene: TRBJ1-6

CDR3aa: CASSPTLLQNYGYTF
CDR3nt: TGTGCCAGTAGTCCCACTCTGTTACAGAACTATGGCTACACCTTC
v_gene: TRBV19
d_gene: NA
abundance: NA
j_gene: TRBJ1-2

CDR3aa: CSVSDYGYTF
CDR3nt: TGCAGCGTTAGCGACTATGGCTACACCTTC
v_gene: TRBV29-1
d_gene: NA
abundance: few
j_gene: TRBJ1-2

CDR3aa: CASSQEDGAFSFTGTDTQYF
CDR3nt: TGTGCCAGCAGCCAAGAAGACGGGGCCTTCAGCTTTACTGGCACAGATACGCAGTATTTT
v_gene: TRBV14
d_gene: NA
abundance: many
j_gene: TRBJ2-3

CDR3aa: CASSLSQGREGYTF
CDR3nt: TGTGCCAGCAGCTTAAGTCAGGGCCGGGAAGGCTACACCTTC
v_gene: TRBV7-2
d_gene: NA
abundance: NA
j_gene: TRBJ1-2

CDR3aa: CASSLAVLSVAAQYF
CDR3nt: TGTGCCAGCAGCTTAGCGGTGTTGTCGGTGGCTGCGCAGTATTTT
v_gene: TRBV11-3
d_gene: NA
abundance: NA
j_gene: TRBJ2-3

CDR3aa: CSAFNEKLFF
CDR3nt: TGCAGCGCTTTTAATGAAAAACTGTTTTTT
v_gene: TRBV29-1
d_gene: NA
abundance: few
j_gene: TRBJ1-4

CDR3aa: CASSLTSGRLGETQYF
CDR3nt: TGTGCCAGCAGTTTGACTAGCGGGAGGTTGGGAGAGACCCAGTACTTC
v_gene: TRBV28
d_gene: TRBD2
abundance: few
j_gene: TRBJ2-5

CDR3aa: CASSLGGTTYNEQFF
CDR3nt: TGTGCCAGCAGCTTGGGCGGGACTACCTACAATGAGCAGTTCTTC
v_gene: TRBV5-8
d_gene: TRBD2
abundance: NA
j_gene: TRBJ2-1

CDR3aa: CASSPLPLTSGSSYEQYF
CDR3nt: TGTGCCAGCAGCCCACTCCCTTTAACTAGCGGGAGCTCCTACGAGCAGTACTTC
v_gene: TRBV7-6
d_gene: TRBD2
abundance: once
j_gene: TRBJ2-7

CDR3aa: CASSQESLAGGRAKNIQYF
CDR3nt: TGTGCCAGCAGCCAAGAAAGCCTAGCGGGAGGGCGGGCCAAAAACATTCAGTACTTC
v_gene: TRBV4-2
d_gene: TRBD2
abundance: NA
j_gene: TRBJ2-4

CDR3aa: CASSLRDRKQFF
CDR3nt: TGTGCCAGCAGCTTACGGGACAGGAAGCAGTTCTTC
v_gene: TRBV7-2
d_gene: TRBD1
abundance: NA
j_gene: TRBJ2-1

CDR3aa: CASSPLTSGRDTQYF
CDR3nt: TGTGCCAGCTCACCACTCACTAGCGGGAGAGATACGCAGTATTTT
v_gene: TRBV18
d_gene: TRBD2
abundance: NA
j_gene: TRBJ2-3

CDR3aa: CASSLVEGVGNEQFF
CDR3nt: TGTGCCAGCAGCTTGGTGGAAGGGGTGGGGAATGAGCAGTTCTTC
v_gene: TRBV5-4
d_gene: NA
abundance: few
j_gene: TRBJ2-1

CDR3aa: CATSERLAGAGEQYF
CDR3nt: TGTGCCACCAGCGAGAGGCTAGCGGGAGCGGGTGAGCAGTACTTC
v_gene: TRBV15
d_gene: TRBD2
abundance: NA
j_gene: TRBJ2-7